The source of this T cell receptor (beta chain) is a study of identical twins. This clonotype was seen more than once but under ten times. Its antigen is still unknown. Study-wide results and caveats: Researchers reported weaker excess twin sharing in beta out-of-frame sequences.

CDR3 length equals 15 residues. Trimming cost V 3 bases and J 3 bases; bases outside gene matches: 4. Germline assignment: CDR1 SGHRS and CDR2 YFSETQ. Healthy Caucasians were all of the donors. A universal primer site was added by template switching, and unique molecular identifiers were carried by the cDNA. TCRdb reprocessed the 5' RACE reads via MiXCR and lists one record per CDR3 protein. This sample has over 550,000 distinct CDR3 sequences; roughly 6.6% occur once, and the top ten carry 1.6%. These data were also reused for a study on yellow fever vaccine responses in identical twins.

Sequencing input: PBMCs. The clonotype originates from a woman between 18 and 29 years old in good health. This chain connects TRBV5-1 to TRBJ2-1, with TRBD1 matching 9 bases. The CDR3 reads CASSWGQGLYNEQFF. The CDR3 DNA follows: TGCGCCAGCAGCTGGGGACAGGGCCTCTACAATGAGCAGTTCTTC.